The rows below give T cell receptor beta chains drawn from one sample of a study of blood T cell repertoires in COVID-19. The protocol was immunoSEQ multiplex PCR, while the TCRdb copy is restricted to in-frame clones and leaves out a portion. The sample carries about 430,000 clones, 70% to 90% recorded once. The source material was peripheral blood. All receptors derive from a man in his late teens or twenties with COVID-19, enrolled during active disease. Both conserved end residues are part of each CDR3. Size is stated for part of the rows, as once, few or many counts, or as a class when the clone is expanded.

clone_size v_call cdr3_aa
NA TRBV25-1 CASSVGGTGAEELFF
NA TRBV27 CASSSTSGLASEQYF
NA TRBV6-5 CASRAGQGSYEQYF
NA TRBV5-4 CASSLVASAYNEQFF
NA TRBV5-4 CASSRTGNAYEQYF
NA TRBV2 CASSGRGLTNEKLFF
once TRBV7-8 CATLGLRTDTQYF
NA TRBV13 CASSLGQASEQYF
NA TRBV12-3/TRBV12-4 CASGSGMNNEQFF
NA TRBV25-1 CASSPSQGETGANVLTF
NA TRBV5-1 CASSPSARGQKLFF
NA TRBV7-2 CASSLVADSNQPQHF
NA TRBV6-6 CASRADRGSYNEQFF
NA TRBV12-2 CASRGGSDREETYEQYF
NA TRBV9 CASTFSGGYQETQYF
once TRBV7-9 CASSLVVYNEQFF
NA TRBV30 CARDRDQETQYF
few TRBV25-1 CASSRGAGWEGTEAFF
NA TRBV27 CASSLDAGGRRETQYF
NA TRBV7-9 CASRPGDRYEQYF
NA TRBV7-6 CASSLRLQETQYF
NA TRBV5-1 CASSLGTVGYTF
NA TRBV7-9 CASSSFNYGYTF
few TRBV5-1 CASSPGLAGPRQFF
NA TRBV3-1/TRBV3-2 CASSQDLGGEETQYF
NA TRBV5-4 CASSFLGSGVREQYF
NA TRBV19 CATNQGGRSEAFF